This TCR beta chain originates from a study of CD4+ T cells in melanoma (dated by TCRdb to the early 2020s). Regarding the study in general: The study investigated neoantigen-specific CD4+ T cells in human melanoma.

Notes on this clone: Its antigen is not yet known. Within one base of it there is no much larger clone, and no base qualities were kept.

The CDR3 runs 16 residues from the cysteine to the phenylalanine. The DNA shown is the 48-base CDR3, in frame from base 1. V was cut back by 4 bases and J by 1 base, leaving a gap of 17 bases between them. CDR1 and CDR2 are read off the germline V gene (reference sequence) as MNHNY and SVGAGI. The library was obtained by the immunoSEQ multiplex PCR assay. Not all clones reach the TCRdb copy of this immuneACCESS table, which keeps in-frame sequences only. Checked studies attribute under half of the gap to unresolved V genes and leave the rest unexplained. For this sample the table gives tens of thousands of clones, of which 60% to 80% were detected only once. The ten top clones hold about 5.1% of the sample. Broader findings and caveats from the paper: Neoantigen-specific CD4+ T cells in melanoma were reported to show diverse differentiation states. Neoantigen-specific CD4+ T cells were reported to be correlated with the function of CD8+ T cells, macrophages and B cells.

The donors were melanoma patients. The sequence was obtained from a human donor with melanoma. The sequencing input was tumor tissue. The rearranged segments are TRBV6-6 and TRBJ2-7; no D segment can be confidently identified. The bases are TGTGCCAGCAGTTCTTACCTGGGTATTAGGTCCTACGAGCAGTACTTC. Translated, this gives CASSSYLGIRSYEQYF.